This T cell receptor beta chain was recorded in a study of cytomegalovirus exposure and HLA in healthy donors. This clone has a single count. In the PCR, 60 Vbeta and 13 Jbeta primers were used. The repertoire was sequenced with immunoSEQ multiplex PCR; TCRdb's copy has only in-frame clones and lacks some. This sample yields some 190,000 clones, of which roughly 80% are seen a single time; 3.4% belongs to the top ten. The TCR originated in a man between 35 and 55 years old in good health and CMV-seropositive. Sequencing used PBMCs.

The CDR3 sequence: CASSHGQGNTGELFF. CDR3 DNA: TGTGCCAGCAGTCATGGACAGGGGAACACCGGGGAGCTGTTTTTT. This rearrangement joins TRBV27 to TRBJ2-2, with TRBD1 identical over 8 bases. CDR3 length: 15 amino acids. V gave up 5 bases and J gave up 1 base; unmatched junction bases: 3. Per germline, CDR1 MNHEY and CDR2 SMNVEV (reference sequence).